The present T cell receptor beta chain was sequenced within a study of cytomegalovirus exposure and HLA in healthy donors. The study's findings and limits: There were reportedly fewer N-insertions in an Asian-associated ancestry cluster than the roughly 670-donor mean, in a later analysis.

For this clone: Antigen unknown.

CDR3 size: 16 residues. J gave up 4 bases and V 0 bases, and 5 bases lay outside the gene matches. Germline V CDR1 and CDR2: LGHNA, YSLEER. Use of 60 Vbeta and 13 Jbeta primers characterized the PCR. Under the authors' procedure: Roughly 11 million of the about 80 million unique TCR beta chains counted in a later analysis were shared. The data were produced by immunoSEQ multiplex PCR, yet TCRdb's version contains in-frame clones alone and is incomplete. V, J and clone size derive from that table, while D and trimming were established from the DNA sequence. Of 180,000 or so clones listed, roughly 84% were seen once; the top ten hold approximately 1.5%.

The chain joins TRBV4-3 to TRBJ2-3, with TRBD2 matching over 9 bases. The receptor was isolated from a male donor in good health and CMV-seronegative. The source material was PBMCs. CDR3 DNA: TGCGCCAGCAGCCAAGATATGGCGGGAGGGTCAGATACGCAGTATTTT. This gives the protein CASSQDMAGGSDTQYF.